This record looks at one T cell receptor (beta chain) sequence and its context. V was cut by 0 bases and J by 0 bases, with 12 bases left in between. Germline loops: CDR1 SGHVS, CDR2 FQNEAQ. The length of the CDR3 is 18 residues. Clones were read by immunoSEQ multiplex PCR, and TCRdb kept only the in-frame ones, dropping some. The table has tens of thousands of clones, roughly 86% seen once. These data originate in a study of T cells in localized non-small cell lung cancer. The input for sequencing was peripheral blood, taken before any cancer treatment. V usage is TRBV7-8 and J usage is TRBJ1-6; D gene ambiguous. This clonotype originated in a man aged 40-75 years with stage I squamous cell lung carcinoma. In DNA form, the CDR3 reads TGTGCCAGCAGCTTAGCTGCACTTGCAAGCTCCTATAATTCACCCCTCCACTTT. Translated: CASSLAALASSYNSPLHF. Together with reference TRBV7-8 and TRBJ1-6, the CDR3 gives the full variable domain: GAGVSQSPRYKVAKRGQDVALRCDPISGHVSLFWYQQALGQGPEFLTYFQNEAQLDKSGLPSDRFFAERPEGSVSTLKIQRTQQEDSAVYLCASSLAALASSYNSPLHFGNGTRLTVT.